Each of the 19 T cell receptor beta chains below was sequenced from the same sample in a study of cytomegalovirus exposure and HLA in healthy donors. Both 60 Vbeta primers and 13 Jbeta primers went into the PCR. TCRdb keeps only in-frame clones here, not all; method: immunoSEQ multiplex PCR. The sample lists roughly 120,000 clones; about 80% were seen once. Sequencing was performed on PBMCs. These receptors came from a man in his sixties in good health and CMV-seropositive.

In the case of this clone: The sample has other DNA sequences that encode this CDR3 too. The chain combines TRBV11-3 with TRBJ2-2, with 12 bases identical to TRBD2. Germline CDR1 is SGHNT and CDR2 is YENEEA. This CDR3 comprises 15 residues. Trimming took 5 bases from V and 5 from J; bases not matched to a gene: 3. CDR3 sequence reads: CASSLGLAGTGELFF. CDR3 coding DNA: TGTGCCAGCAGCCTGGGACTAGCGGGTACCGGGGAGCTGTTTTTT. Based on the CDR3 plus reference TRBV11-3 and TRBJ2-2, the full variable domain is EAGVVQSPRYKIIEKKQPVAFWCNPISGHNTLYWYLQNLGQGPELLIRYENEEAVDDSQLPKDRFSAERLKGVDSTLKIQPAELGDSAVYLCASSLGLAGTGELFFGEGSRLTVL.

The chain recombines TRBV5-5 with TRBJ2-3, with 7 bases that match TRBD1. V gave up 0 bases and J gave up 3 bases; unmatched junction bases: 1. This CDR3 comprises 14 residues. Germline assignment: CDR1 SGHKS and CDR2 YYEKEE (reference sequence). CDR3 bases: TGTGCCAGCAGCTTGGCGACAGGGACAGATACGCAGTATTTT. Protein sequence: CASSLATGTDTQYF.

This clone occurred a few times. The CDR3 region is CASSESRGPSGYTF. The CDR3 DNA sequence: TGTGCCAGCAGTGAGAGCAGGGGGCCGTCGGGCTACACCTTC. V and J are TRBV25-1 and TRBJ1-2; 8 bases align to TRBD1. Germline-derived CDR1 and CDR2 are MGHDK and SYGVNS. The CDR3 is made up of 14 amino acids. With V trimmed by 3 bases and J by 8 bases, 8 bases remained unmatched.

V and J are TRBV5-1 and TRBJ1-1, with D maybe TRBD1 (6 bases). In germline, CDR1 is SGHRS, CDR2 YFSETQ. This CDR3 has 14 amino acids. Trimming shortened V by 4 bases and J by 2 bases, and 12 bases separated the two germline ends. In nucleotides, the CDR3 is TGCGCCAGCAGCCTGACAGGAACTAACACTGAAGCTTTCTTT. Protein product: CASSLTGTNTEAFF.

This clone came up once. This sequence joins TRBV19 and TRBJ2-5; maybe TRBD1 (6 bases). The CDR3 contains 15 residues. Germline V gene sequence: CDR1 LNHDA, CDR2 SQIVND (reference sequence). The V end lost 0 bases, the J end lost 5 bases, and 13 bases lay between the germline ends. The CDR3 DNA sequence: TGTGCCAGTAGTATAGACGGTCAGGGGCGTGAGACCCAGTACTTC. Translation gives CASSIDGQGRETQYF. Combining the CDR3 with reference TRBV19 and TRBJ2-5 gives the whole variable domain DGGITQSPKYLFRKEGQNVTLSCEQNLNHDAMYWYRQDPGQGLRLIYYSQIVNDFQKGDIAEGYSVSREKKESFPLTVTSAQKNPTAFYLCASSIDGQGRETQYFGPGTRLLVL.

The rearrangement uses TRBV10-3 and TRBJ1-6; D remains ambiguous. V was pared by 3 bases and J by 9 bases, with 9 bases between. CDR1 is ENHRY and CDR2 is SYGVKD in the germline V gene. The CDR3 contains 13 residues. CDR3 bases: TGTGCCATCAGTGAACTCCTAGGTTCACCCCTCCACTTT. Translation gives CAISELLGSPLHF.

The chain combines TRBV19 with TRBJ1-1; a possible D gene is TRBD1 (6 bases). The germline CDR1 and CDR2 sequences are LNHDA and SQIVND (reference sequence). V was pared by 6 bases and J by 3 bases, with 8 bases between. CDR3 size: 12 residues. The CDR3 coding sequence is TGTGCCAGTAGCGACAGGTACACTGAAGCTTTCTTT. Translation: CASSDRYTEAFF.

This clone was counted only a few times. The CDR3 DNA is TGTGCCAGCAATACAGGGCCCCAGCATTTT. This gives the protein CASNTGPQHF. The chain links TRBV6-1 to TRBJ1-5; possible D gene TRBD1, 5 bases. CDR1 is MNHNS and CDR2 is SASEGT in the germline V gene. This CDR3 has 10 residues. Deletions cut 7 bases from V and 9 bases from J, with 7 bases between.

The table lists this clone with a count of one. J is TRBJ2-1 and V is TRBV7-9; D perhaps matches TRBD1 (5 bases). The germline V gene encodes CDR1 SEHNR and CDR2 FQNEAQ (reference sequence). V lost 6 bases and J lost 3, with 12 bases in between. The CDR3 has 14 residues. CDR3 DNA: TGTGCCAGCAGAGGGCAGGGTCACTACAATGAGCAGTTCTTC. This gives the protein CASRGQGHYNEQFF. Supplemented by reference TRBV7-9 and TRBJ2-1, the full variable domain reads DTGVSQNPRHKITKRGQNVTFRCDPISEHNRLYWYRQTLGQGPEFLTYFQNEAQLEKSRLLSDRFSAERPKGSFSTLEIQRTEQGDSAMYLCASRGQGHYNEQFFGPGTRLTVL.

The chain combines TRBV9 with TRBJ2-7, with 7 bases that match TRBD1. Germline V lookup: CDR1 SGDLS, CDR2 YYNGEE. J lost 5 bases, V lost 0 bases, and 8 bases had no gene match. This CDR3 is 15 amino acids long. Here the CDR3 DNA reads TGTGCCAGCAGCGTAGAAGTGACAGGGTCCCACGAGCAGTACTTC. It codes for CASSVEVTGSHEQYF.

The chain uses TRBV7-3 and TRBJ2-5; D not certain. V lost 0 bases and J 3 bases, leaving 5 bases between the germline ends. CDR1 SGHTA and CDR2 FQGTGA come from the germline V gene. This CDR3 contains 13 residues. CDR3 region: CASSLTPKETQYF. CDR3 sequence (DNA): TGTGCCAGCAGCTTAACCCCAAAAGAGACCCAGTACTTC.

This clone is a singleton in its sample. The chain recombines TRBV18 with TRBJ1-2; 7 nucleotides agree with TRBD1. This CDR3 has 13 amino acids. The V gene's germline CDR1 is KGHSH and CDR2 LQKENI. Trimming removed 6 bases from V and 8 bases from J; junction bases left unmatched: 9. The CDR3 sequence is CASSRGQDEGYTF. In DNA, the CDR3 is TGTGCCAGCTCCCGAGGACAGGACGAGGGCTACACCTTC.

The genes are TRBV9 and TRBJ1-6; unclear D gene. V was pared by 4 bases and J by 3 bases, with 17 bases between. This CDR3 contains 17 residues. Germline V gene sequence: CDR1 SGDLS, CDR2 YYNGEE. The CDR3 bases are TGTGCCAGCAGCCCACGGATCTCCCGCGGCTATAATTCACCCCTCCACTTT. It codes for CASSPRISRGYNSPLHF.

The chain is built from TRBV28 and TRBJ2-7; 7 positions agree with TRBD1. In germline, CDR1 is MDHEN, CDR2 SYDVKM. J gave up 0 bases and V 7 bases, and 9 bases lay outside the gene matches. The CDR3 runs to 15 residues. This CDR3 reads CASNPRGTASYEQYF. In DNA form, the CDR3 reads TGTGCCAGCAACCCTCGAGGGACAGCCTCCTACGAGCAGTACTTC.

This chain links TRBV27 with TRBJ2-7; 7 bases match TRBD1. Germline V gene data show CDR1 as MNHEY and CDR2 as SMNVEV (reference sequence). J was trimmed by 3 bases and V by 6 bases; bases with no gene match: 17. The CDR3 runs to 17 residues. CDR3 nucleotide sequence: TGTGCCAGCAGCCCACTCGAACGACAGGGCTCCCTCTACGAGCAGTACTTC. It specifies CASSPLERQGSLYEQYF.

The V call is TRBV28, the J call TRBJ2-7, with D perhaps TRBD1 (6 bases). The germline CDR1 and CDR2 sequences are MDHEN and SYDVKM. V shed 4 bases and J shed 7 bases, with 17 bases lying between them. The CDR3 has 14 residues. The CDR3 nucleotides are TGTGCCAGCAGTTCGATAGGACACACAGGGGAGCAGTACTTC. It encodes CASSSIGHTGEQYF.

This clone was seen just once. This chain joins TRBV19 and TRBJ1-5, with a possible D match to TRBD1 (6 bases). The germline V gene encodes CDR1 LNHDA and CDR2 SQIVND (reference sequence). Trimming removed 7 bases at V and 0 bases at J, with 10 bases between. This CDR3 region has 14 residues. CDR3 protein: CASKWTDSNQPQHF. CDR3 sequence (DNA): TGTGCCAGTAAATGGACAGATAGCAATCAGCCCCAGCATTTT.

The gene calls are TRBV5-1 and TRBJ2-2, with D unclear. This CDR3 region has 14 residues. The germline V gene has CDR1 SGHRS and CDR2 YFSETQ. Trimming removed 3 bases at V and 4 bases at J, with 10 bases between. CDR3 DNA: TGCGCCAGCAGCTCCCGGTCCCGCACCGGGGAGCTGTTTTTT. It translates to CASSSRSRTGELFF.

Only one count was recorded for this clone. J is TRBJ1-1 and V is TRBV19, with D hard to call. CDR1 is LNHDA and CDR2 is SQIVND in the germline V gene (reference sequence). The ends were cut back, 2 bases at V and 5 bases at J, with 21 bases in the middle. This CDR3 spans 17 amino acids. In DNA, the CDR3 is TGTGCCAGTAGTATATCCTCACTTCTGGGAGTAAGGACTGAAGCTTTCTTT. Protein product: CASSISSLLGVRTEAFF.